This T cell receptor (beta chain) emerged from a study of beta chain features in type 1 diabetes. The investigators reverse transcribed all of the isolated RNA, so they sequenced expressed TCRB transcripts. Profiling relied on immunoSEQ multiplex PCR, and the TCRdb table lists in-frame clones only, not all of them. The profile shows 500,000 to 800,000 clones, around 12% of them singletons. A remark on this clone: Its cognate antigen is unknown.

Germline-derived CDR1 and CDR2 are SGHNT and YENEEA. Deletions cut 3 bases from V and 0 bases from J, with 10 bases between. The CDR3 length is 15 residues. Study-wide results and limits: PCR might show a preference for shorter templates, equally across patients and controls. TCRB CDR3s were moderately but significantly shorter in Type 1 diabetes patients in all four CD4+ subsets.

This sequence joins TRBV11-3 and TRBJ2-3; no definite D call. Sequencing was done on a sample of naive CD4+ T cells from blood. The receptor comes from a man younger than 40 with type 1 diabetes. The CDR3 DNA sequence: TGTGCCAGCAGCTTGGGTCTGGAAAGCACAGATACGCAGTATTTT. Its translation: CASSLGLESTDTQYF.